This T cell receptor (beta chain) comes out of a study of blood T cell repertoires in COVID-19. Study details: PBMCs, B-cell-depleted T cells, or T cells provided the cDNA or gDNA that made up the material.

V gave up 6 bases and J gave up 3 bases, with 19 bases separating them. Germline loops: CDR1 KGHDR, CDR2 SFDVKD. The CDR3 length is 16 residues. Original processing methods: Reference gene primer amplification gave estimated nucleated cell counts. The assay was immunoSEQ multiplex PCR, and TCRdb's table has in-frame clones only and misses some. V, J and clone size are those of that table, while D and trimming were read from the DNA. The sample records fewer than 350,000 clones, 85% being singletons. The study assigned cohorts using participant-reported clinical history. A case of COVID-19 had been met by exposed participants within 2 weeks before study entry.

This clonotype originated in a woman aged 25 to 39 who had been exposed to COVID-19. The genes are TRBV24-1 and TRBJ1-2; tentative D call: TRBD1 (6 bases). What was sequenced was PBMCs or T cells enriched from blood (not recorded which). CDR3 in amino acids: CATSQNERAGDYGYTF. The CDR3 nucleotides are TGTGCCACCAGTCAAAACGAGAGGGCAGGGGACTATGGCTACACCTTC.